This T cell receptor (beta chain) was identified in a study of monozygotic twins with inflammatory bowel disease. Concerning this clonotype itself: Its antigen is still unknown.

Every donor provided one blood sample measuring 2.5 ml. Germline assignment: CDR1 LGHNA and CDR2 YNFKEQ. This CDR3 comprises 16 residues. Findings and limits, study-wide: Among twins, concordant and discordant pairs did not differ in repertoire similarity, possibly from limited power. The analysis did not separate different T cell subtypes.

Total RNA, at 3,000 to 4,500 ng, went into every TCR library. One entry per CDR3 protein, without DNA, is what TCRdb gives after re-calling the 5' RACE reads. The sample table sets out roughly 200,000 distinct CDR3 sequences. This TCR derives from a human donor with ulcerative colitis or Crohn's disease, or a healthy co-twin of an affected twin (not recorded which). The chain links TRBV4-2 to TRBJ2-3; with no DNA, the TCRdb D assignment of TRBD2 cannot be verified. The sequencing sample was made of blood. The CDR3 spells CASSQVGSGGTDTQYF.